The 32 T cell receptor beta chains in this list originate from one sample, sequenced in a study of blood T cell repertoires in COVID-19. Repertoires were generated with immunoSEQ multiplex PCR, while TCRdb's copy carries only in-frame clones and drops some. The sample lists 320,000 or so clones; around nine tenths were seen once. Sequencing input: PBMCs or T cells enriched from blood (not recorded which). The receptors originated from a man aged 60-69 years who had recovered from COVID-19.

In this sample, this clone turned up a few times. V gene TRBV7-9 combines with J gene TRBJ1-2; D might be TRBD1 (5 bases). V lost 2 bases, J lost 7 bases, and 14 bases lay in between. In germline, CDR1 is SEHNR, CDR2 FQNEAQ (reference sequence). This CDR3 contains 14 residues. The CDR3 is CASSLSQIGGGYTF. The CDR3 DNA reads TGTGCCAGCAGCTTATCCCAAATCGGGGGTGGCTACACCTTC.

The chain links TRBV19 to TRBJ1-5, with 8 bases lining up with TRBD1. The CDR3 loop spans 18 amino acids. Trimming took 3 bases from V and 0 from J; bases not matched to a gene: 10. Looked up from germline, CDR1 is LNHDA and CDR2 is SQIVND (reference sequence). CDR3 nucleotides: TGTGCCAGTAGTATTCGCAGGGGGCGAGAATATAGCAATCAGCCCCAGCATTTT. As protein: CASSIRRGREYSNQPQHF. Combining the CDR3 with reference TRBV19 and TRBJ1-5 gives the whole variable domain DGGITQSPKYLFRKEGQNVTLSCEQNLNHDAMYWYRQDPGQGLRLIYYSQIVNDFQKGDIAEGYSVSREKKESFPLTVTSAQKNPTAFYLCASSIRRGREYSNQPQHFGDGTRLSIL.

J is TRBJ1-1 and V is TRBV7-9, with TRBD1 matching over 8 bases. Trimming cost V 0 bases and J 5 bases; bases outside gene matches: 5. Germline V lookup: CDR1 SEHNR, CDR2 FQNEAQ (reference sequence). The CDR3 is made up of 15 amino acids. CDR3 in amino acids: CASSLATGGITEAFF. The DNA of the CDR3 is TGTGCCAGCAGCTTAGCCACAGGGGGGATAACTGAAGCTTTCTTT.

This rearrangement joins TRBV20-1 to TRBJ1-3; a weak D match, TRBD1 (5 bases). The germline gives CDR1 DFQATT, CDR2 SNEGSKA (reference sequence). Trimming stripped 3 bases from V and 0 bases from J, with 12 bases between. The CDR3 sequence is 15 residues long. The CDR3 DNA reads as TGCAGTGCTAGTTCCGGGGGGAGCTCTGGAAACACCATATATTTT. Encoded protein: CSASSGGSSGNTIYF.

The chain carries TRBV7-2 and TRBJ1-5; unclear D gene. V gave up 2 bases and J gave up 2 bases, with 10 bases separating them. Germline lookup yields CDR1 SGHTA and CDR2 FQGNSA. CDR3 length: 15 amino acids. The CDR3 bases are TGTGCCAGCAGCTTACGACCGAGGGGCAATCAGCCCCAGCATTTT. Translation gives CASSLRPRGNQPQHF.

The chain couples TRBV18 to TRBJ2-7; 10 bases map to TRBD1. The junction had 7 bases not matched to a gene; V was cut back by 6 bases and J by 2 bases. This CDR3 is built from 15 residues. CDR1 is KGHSH, CDR2 LQKENI, per germline. The CDR3 sequence is CASSLGTGAPYEQYF. The CDR3 DNA sequence: TGTGCCAGCTCTCTAGGGACAGGGGCCCCCTACGAGCAGTACTTC.

In this sample, this clone turned up many times. The chain combines TRBV6-7 with TRBJ1-1, with a tentative D call TRBD1 (5 bases). TRBV6-7 has ORF status, its function being uncertain. Deletions cut 2 bases from V and 0 bases from J, with 16 bases between. The CDR3 covers 17 residues. The CDR3 DNA reads TGTGCCAGCAGTTACCTGTGGGCAGGGTCGGTGAACACTGAAGCTTTCTTT. Its protein is CASSYLWAGSVNTEAFF.

Of note for this clone: Different DNA sequences within this sample yield the same CDR3. The V call is TRBV6-5, the J call TRBJ1-5; 8 positions match TRBD1. The germline V gene has CDR1 MNHEY and CDR2 SVGAGI. The CDR3 spans 14 residues. V trimming: 2 bases; J trimming: 7 bases; junction bases outside the gene matches: 4. DNA of the CDR3: TGTGCCAGCAGTTACACAGGACAGGGACAGCCCCAGCATTTT. The encoded protein is CASSYTGQGQPQHF.

The chain recombines TRBV27 with TRBJ1-1; the D gene is possibly TRBD1 (5 bases). CDR3 size: 14 residues. Germline V gives CDR1 MNHEY, CDR2 SMNVEV (reference sequence). V was shortened by 1 base and J by 0 bases, with 6 bases between the two germline ends. CDR3: CASSLYRLNTEAFF. The CDR3 bases are TGTGCCAGCAGTTTATACAGGCTGAACACTGAAGCTTTCTTT.

The J gene is TRBJ2-3, the V gene TRBV2; TRBD1 agrees at 9 bases. The CDR3 spans 15 residues. V lost 8 bases, J lost 3 bases, and 9 bases stayed unmatched. Per germline, CDR1 SNHLY and CDR2 FYNNEI. CDR3 bases: TGTGCCAGCTTAGAGAGGGACAGGGAGACAGATACGCAGTATTTT. It encodes CASLERDRETDTQYF.

The chain is built from TRBV27 and TRBJ2-7; 9 bases match TRBD2. CDR3 length: 15 amino acids. V trimming: 0 bases; J trimming: 6 bases; junction bases outside the gene matches: 6. The germline gives CDR1 MNHEY, CDR2 SMNVEV (reference sequence). CDR3 bases: TGTGCCAGCAGTTTATCCGCTAGCGGGAATCTCGAGCAGTACTTC. Translation gives CASSLSASGNLEQYF.

The V call is TRBV7-9, the J call TRBJ2-6; unclear D gene. The CDR3 covers 16 residues. Germline CDR1 and CDR2: SEHNR and FQNEAQ (reference sequence). Trimming cost V 5 bases and J 7 bases, with 18 bases left between them. Here the CDR3 DNA reads TGTGCCAGCAGCCTCACCCGCCAACATGGCGCCAACGTCCTGACTTTC. Its translation is CASSLTRQHGANVLTF.

The sample holds one count of this clone. This chain connects TRBV6-5 to TRBJ2-7, with 9 bases matching TRBD1. The CDR3 runs 15 residues. V gave up 6 bases and J gave up 2 bases; unmatched junction bases: 8. Germline CDR1 is MNHEY and CDR2 is SVGAGI. The CDR3 bases are TGTGCCAGCAGCGATTTCGGGACAGGGACCTACGAGCAGTACTTC. Translated, it gives CASSDFGTGTYEQYF.

In nucleotides, the CDR3 is TGTGCCATCAGTGAGTCGATTATCCAGAGCGGCAATCAGCCCCAGCATTTT. Translated: CAISESIIQSGNQPQHF. The chain links TRBV10-3 to TRBJ1-5, with D uncertain. Trimming removed 0 bases from V and 2 bases from J, with 14 bases in between. The CDR3 length is 17 residues. CDR1 is ENHRY and CDR2 is SYGVKD in the germline V gene.

This clone was counted between two and nine times. The chain links TRBV5-4 to TRBJ2-2; perhaps TRBD1 as D (6 bases). Looked up from germline, CDR1 is SGHNT and CDR2 is YYREEE (reference sequence). The CDR3 loop spans 13 amino acids. Trimming removed 0 bases from V and 7 bases from J, with 7 bases in between. The CDR3 protein is CASSLGQDGELFF. The CDR3 nucleotides are TGTGCCAGCAGCTTGGGACAGGACGGGGAGCTGTTTTTT.

This clone occurred a few times. The chain employs TRBV9 and TRBJ2-3, with TRBD2 matching 9 bases. CDR1 is SGDLS and CDR2 is YYNGEE in the germline V gene. The CDR3 has 15 amino acids. After removal of 0 bases from V and 11 bases from J, the junction contained 10 bases not matched to a gene. As DNA, the CDR3 is TGTGCCAGCAGCGTAGGGATCGGGTTAGCGGGAGAGCAGTATTTT. Amino acid sequence: CASSVGIGLAGEQYF.

The DNA of the CDR3 is TGTGCCAGCAGTACCATATGGACAGGGGAGGTCACCGGGGAGCTGTTTTTT. Amino acid sequence: CASSTIWTGEVTGELFF. The V call is TRBV28, the J call TRBJ2-2; 9 bases line up with TRBD1. Per germline, CDR1 MDHEN and CDR2 SYDVKM. This CDR3 has 17 residues. With 5 bases clipped from V and 4 bases from J, the junction kept 11 bases outside the gene matches.

This clone was seen only a few times. The chain carries TRBV5-6 and TRBJ1-3; D unresolved. CDR1 is SGHDT, CDR2 YYEEEE, per germline. The ends were cut back, 1 base at V and 1 base at J, with 6 bases in the middle. CDR3 length: 14 residues. The CDR3 coding sequence is TGTGCCAGCAGCTTGTTTCAGTCTGGAAACACCATATATTTT. This sequence encodes CASSLFQSGNTIYF.

The sample holds a few counts of this clone. This chain links TRBV27 with TRBJ2-1; 9 bases agree with TRBD2. V shed 5 bases and J 2 bases; nucleotides not matched to a gene: 7. This CDR3 has 16 amino acids. Germline CDR1 is MNHEY and CDR2 is SMNVEV (reference sequence). For the CDR3, the DNA is TGTGCCAGCAGTCCCGGGACTAGCCCCCCCTACAATGAGCAGTTCTTC. Residues: CASSPGTSPPYNEQFF.

This chain uses TRBV30 with TRBJ1-1; a possible D gene is TRBD1 (6 bases). Trimming cost V 3 bases and J 6 bases, with 17 bases left between them. The CDR3 extends over 14 amino acids. Germline-derived CDR1 and CDR2 are GTSNPN and SVGIG (reference sequence). CDR3 loop: CAWRLQGVRAEAFF. The CDR3 bases are TGTGCCTGGAGGCTACAGGGAGTCAGGGCTGAAGCTTTCTTT.

The chain has TRBV19 and TRBJ1-5; D perhaps matches TRBD1 (5 bases). Germline V CDR1 and CDR2: LNHDA, SQIVND (reference sequence). The CDR3 is 14 amino acids. V was pared by 6 bases and J by 5 bases, with 14 bases between. Here the CDR3 DNA reads TGTGCCAGTAGATGGAGGGGAGAAGATCAGCCCCAGCATTTT. Translated, it gives CASRWRGEDQPQHF.

The chain has TRBV5-1 and TRBJ2-7; the match to TRBD1 covers 8 bases. This CDR3 comprises 13 residues. From germline, CDR1 is SGHRS and CDR2 YFSETQ. V lost 4 bases, J lost 3 bases, and 3 bases stayed unmatched. CDR3 protein: CASSTGQGYEQYF. As DNA, the CDR3 is TGCGCCAGCAGCACCGGACAGGGCTACGAGCAGTACTTC.

The genes are TRBV28 and TRBJ2-5, with TRBD2 matching over 7 bases. The junction had 3 bases not matched to a gene; V was cut back by 6 bases and J by 8 bases. Germline assignment: CDR1 MDHEN and CDR2 SYDVKM. The CDR3 length is 11 residues. Written as DNA, the CDR3 is TGTGCCAGCAGCGGGGAGGGCACCCAGTACTTC. Translating gives CASSGEGTQYF. Together with reference TRBV28 and TRBJ2-5, the CDR3 gives the full variable domain: DVKVTQSSRYLVKRTGEKVFLECVQDMDHENMFWYRQDPGLGLRLIYFSYDVKMKEKGDIPEGYSVSREKKERFSLILESASTNQTSMYLCASSGEGTQYFGPGTRLLVL.

In this sample, this clone turned up a few times. The chain couples TRBV19 to TRBJ1-5; TRBD1 is a possible D gene (5 bases). Germline V lookup: CDR1 LNHDA, CDR2 SQIVND (reference sequence). The CDR3 contains 15 residues. The V end was cut by 2 bases, the J end by 0 bases, with 8 bases between. CDR3 sequence: CASSIYRGSNQPQHF. The CDR3 DNA is TGTGCCAGTAGTATATATAGGGGTAGCAATCAGCCCCAGCATTTT.

This chain joins TRBV9 and TRBJ1-2, with 9 bases matching TRBD1. This CDR3 region has 13 residues. J gave up 5 bases and V 4 bases, and 3 bases lay outside the gene matches. The germline CDR1 and CDR2 sequences are SGDLS and YYNGEE. Here the CDR3 reads CASSLDRGYGYTF. The CDR3 DNA reads as TGTGCCAGCAGCCTGGACAGGGGTTATGGCTACACCTTC.

The rearrangement links TRBV6-5 to TRBJ1-1; D perhaps matches TRBD1 (5 bases). This CDR3 region has 14 residues. V was pared by 4 bases and J by 11 bases, with 20 bases between. CDR1 and CDR2 from the germline V gene are MNHEY and SVGAGI. CDR3 in amino acids: CASSSKTGSSGAFF. For the CDR3, the DNA is TGTGCCAGCAGTTCCAAAACAGGTTCGTCAGGCGCTTTCTTT.

The genes are TRBV2 and TRBJ2-3; 10 nucleotides align to TRBD1. This CDR3 contains 15 residues. Per germline, CDR1 SNHLY and CDR2 FYNNEI. V was pared by 7 bases and J by 2 bases, with 6 bases of the junction left unmatched. The CDR3 loop reads CASNRQGAITDTQYF. The CDR3 DNA reads TGTGCCAGCAATCGACAGGGGGCGATCACAGATACGCAGTATTTT.

In its sample, this clone was seen once. The rearrangement uses TRBV5-1 and TRBJ2-1; a possible D gene is TRBD2 (6 bases). This CDR3 has 15 amino acids. Germline assignment: CDR1 SGHRS and CDR2 YFSETQ. The V end lost 2 bases, the J end lost 7 bases, and 16 bases lay between the germline ends. The CDR3 coding sequence is TGCGCCAGCAGCTTCGGGACCATCGGAGGGAATGAGCAGTTCTTC. Protein sequence: CASSFGTIGGNEQFF.

The CDR3 bases are TGTGCCAGCAACCCGACAGGGGGGAACTCACCCCTCCACTTT. Translation: CASNPTGGNSPLHF. The rearrangement uses TRBV27 and TRBJ1-6; 9 bases are a match to TRBD1. The CDR3 length is 14 residues. The germline gives CDR1 MNHEY, CDR2 SMNVEV (reference sequence). The V segment lost 7 bases and the J segment 10 bases; nucleotides outside the gene matches: 8.

This sequence joins TRBV24-1 and TRBJ2-1, with TRBD2 matching 11 bases. Germline lookup yields CDR1 KGHDR and CDR2 SFDVKD. The CDR3 extends over 14 amino acids. The junction had 4 bases not matched to a gene; V was cut back by 9 bases and J by 4 bases. DNA for the CDR3: TGTGCCACCGGACTAGCGGGCCCTTACAATGAGCAGTTCTTC. Translating it yields CATGLAGPYNEQFF.

This chain joins TRBV11-2 and TRBJ2-1, with 7 bases fitting TRBD2. V trimming: 8 bases; J trimming: 6 bases; junction bases outside the gene matches: 10. Germline V gives CDR1 SGHAT, CDR2 FQNNGV. The CDR3 runs to 14 residues. This chain's CDR3 is CASGQPGLPNEQFF. CDR3 coding DNA: TGTGCCAGCGGACAACCGGGACTACCCAATGAGCAGTTCTTC.

The sample holds one count of this clone. The rearrangement joins TRBV9 to TRBJ1-6, with TRBD1 identical over 8 bases. Germline V CDR1 and CDR2: SGDLS, YYNGEE. The CDR3 length is 14 residues. Germline trimming cut 4 bases from V and 15 bases from J; bases unmatched to any gene: 12. Here the CDR3 DNA reads TGTGCCAGCAGCCCAGGACAGGGCCCGAGACTCCTCCACTTT. Protein product: CASSPGQGPRLLHF.